This paragraph covers one T cell receptor beta chain sequence. The CDR3 sequence is 14 residues long. Trimming at V came to 3 bases and at J to 3 bases, leaving 5 bases not matched to a gene. CDR1 and CDR2 (germline): SGHTA, FQGNSA. The data were taken from a study of blood T cell repertoires in COVID-19. The protocol was immunoSEQ multiplex PCR, while the TCRdb copy is restricted to in-frame clones and leaves out a portion. The data show some 160,000 clones, 75% to 85% seen once. The specimen sequenced was peripheral blood. This chain links TRBV7-2 with TRBJ2-7, with TRBD1 identical over 7 bases. The TCR originated in a human donor in a cohort sampled during active COVID-19. CDR3 sequence: CASSFGTADYEQYF. The CDR3 DNA is TGTGCCAGCAGCTTCGGGACAGCAGACTACGAGCAGTACTTC.